These 18 T cell receptor beta chains originate from one sample sequenced in a study of T cells in Graves' hyperthyroidism and ophthalmopathy. Amplification targeted TCR beta CDR3 regions from RNA transcripts. In the first-round RT-PCR of the TCR CDR3, the HTBI primer set was used. One entry per CDR3 protein results from TCRdb running MiXCR on the multiplex PCR reads. Altogether some 800,000 distinct CDR3 sequences are present, over 35% being singletons, with the ten largest covering around 9.3%. Material for sequencing was blood. The receptor set was obtained from a man younger than 30 with Graves' hyperthyroidism.

This chain uses TRBV6-5 with TRBJ1-1; possible D gene TRBD1, 6 bases. Germline CDR1 and CDR2: MNHEY and SVGAGI. CDR3 length: 16 residues. The V gene lost 1 base and the J gene lost 1 base, with 13 bases spanning the gap. The CDR3: CASSYYRERKNTEAFF. CDR3 nucleotide sequence: TGTGCCAGCAGTTACTACAGGGAAAGGAAGAACACTGAAGCTTTCTTT.

This clonotype has at least ten counts. The chain uses TRBV2 and TRBJ1-5; a possible D gene is TRBD1 (5 bases). Trimming cost V 0 bases and J 7 bases, with 13 bases left between them. The CDR3 covers 15 residues. The germline V gene encodes CDR1 SNHLY and CDR2 FYNNEI. The CDR3 is CASSEALAGRQPQHF. CDR3 nucleotides: TGTGCCAGCAGTGAAGCGCTTGCAGGGCGACAGCCCCAGCATTTT.

Note on this clonotype: One junction end disagrees with the germline gene, perhaps due to a read error. The V call is TRBV2, the J call TRBJ2-7, with D unresolved. The CDR3 spans 12 residues. Germline loops: CDR1 SNHLY, CDR2 FYNNEI. In DNA form, the CDR3 reads TGTGCCAGCAGTGACCCCTCCTGCGAGCAGTACTTC. It codes for CASSDPSCEQYF.

This clonotype was seen repeatedly, ten times or more. This chain uses TRBV7-2 with TRBJ1-6; TRBD1 might be the D (5 bases). V shed 4 bases and J shed 10 bases, with 5 bases lying between them. From germline, CDR1 is SGHTA and CDR2 FQGNSA. This CDR3 has 11 amino acids. CDR3 sequence reads: CASSWGSPLHF. The DNA of the CDR3 is TGTGCCAGCAGCTGGGGGTCACCCCTCCACTTT.

V is TRBV7-2 and J is TRBJ1-1; 11 bases fit TRBD1. Trimming cost V 7 bases and J 4 bases; bases outside gene matches: 5. The V gene's germline CDR1 is SGHTA and CDR2 FQGNSA. The CDR3 is 14 residues long. CDR3 loop: CASTTGTGGTEAFF. The DNA for the CDR3 is TGTGCCAGCACCACCGGGACAGGGGGCACTGAAGCTTTCTTT. Drawing the rest from reference TRBV7-2 and TRBJ1-1, the complete variable domain is GAGVSQSPSNKVTEKGKDVELRCDPISGHTALYWYRQSLGQGLEFLIYFQGNSAPDKSGLPSDRFSAERTGGSVSTLTIQRTQQEDSAVYLCASTTGTGGTEAFFGQGTRLTVV.

The sample holds one count of this clonotype. The chain recombines TRBV12-3 or TRBV12-4 with TRBJ2-2, with D possibly being TRBD1 (5 bases). This CDR3 spans 17 amino acids. The CDR3: CASGLVVPAGYTGELFF. The CDR3 DNA reads as TGTGCTAGTGGTTTGGTGGTTCCCGCAGGGTACACCGGGGAGCTGTTTTTT.

The chain combines TRBV2 with TRBJ1-1, with 7 bases matching TRBD1. J gave up 4 bases and V 8 bases, and 4 bases lay outside the gene matches. This CDR3 comprises 12 residues. Germline assignment: CDR1 SNHLY and CDR2 FYNNEI. The CDR3 protein is CASSRDSTEAFF. CDR3 nucleotides: TGTGCCAGCTCCAGGGACAGCACTGAAGCTTTCTTT.

CDR3 DNA: TGTGCCAGTAGTACTGCAGCTGGGGGGACCGGGGAGCTGTTTTTT. Residues: CASSTAAGGTGELFF. The rearrangement uses TRBV19 and TRBJ2-2, with a possible D match to TRBD2 (6 bases). Germline lookup yields CDR1 LNHDA and CDR2 SQIVND (reference sequence). The CDR3 contains 15 residues. Trimming removed 4 bases at V and 5 bases at J, with 14 bases between.

About this clonotype itself: A much bigger clone sits one base away, suggesting this may be a read error. V usage is TRBV7-9 and J usage is TRBJ2-7, with a tentative D call TRBD1 (6 bases). There are 12 residues in the CDR3. The V gene lost 6 bases and the J gene lost 5 bases, with 11 bases spanning the gap. In germline, CDR1 is SEHNR, CDR2 FQNEAQ (reference sequence). The DNA for the CDR3 is TGTGCCAGCAGGCTCAGGGGCCACGAGCAGTACTTC. Its translation: CASRLRGHEQYF.

The V call is TRBV9, the J call TRBJ2-6; D possibly corresponds to TRBD1 (6 bases). The germline V gene has CDR1 SGDLS and CDR2 YYNGEE. Trimming took off 6 bases at V and 5 bases at J, with 12 bases between the two ends. The CDR3 contains 14 residues. The CDR3 DNA reads as TGTGCCAGCACCCAGGGGCAATGGGCCAACGTCCTGACTTTC. This encodes CASTQGQWANVLTF.

The chain joins TRBV7-4 to TRBJ2-7; either TRBD1 or TRBD2 may supply D (5 bases each). This CDR3 spans 13 amino acids. Germline V gene data show CDR1 as SGHVT and CDR2 as SQSDAQ. The V end was cut by 5 bases, the J end by 4 bases, with 12 bases between. The CDR3 region is CASSHLGTYEQYF. For the CDR3, the DNA is TGTGCCAGCAGCCATTTGGGGACGTACGAGCAGTACTTC.

This clonotype was recorded at least ten times. This rearrangement joins TRBV15 to TRBJ1-4, with D maybe TRBD1 (5 bases). CDR1 and CDR2 from the germline V gene are LNHNV and YYDKDF (reference sequence). The CDR3 length is 16 residues. V was shortened by 0 bases and J by 3 bases, with 11 bases between the two germline ends. For the CDR3, the DNA is TGTGCCACCAGCAGAGAAATGGGGCAGGCTAATGAAAAACTGTTTTTT. It translates to CATSREMGQANEKLFF.

The chain uses TRBV11-3 and TRBJ1-6, with 8 bases fitting TRBD1. Germline trimming cut 5 bases from V and 8 bases from J; bases unmatched to any gene: 8. Germline V gene data show CDR1 as SGHNT and CDR2 as YENEEA. This CDR3 contains 15 residues. The chain's CDR3 is CASSARTGLDSPLHF. DNA for the CDR3: TGTGCCAGCAGCGCCCGGACAGGGCTCGATTCACCCCTCCACTTT.

This clonotype was seen many times. This chain links TRBV5-1 with TRBJ1-2; D possibly corresponds to TRBD1 (5 bases). Trimming stripped 0 bases from V and 8 bases from J, with 8 bases between. Per germline, CDR1 SGHRS and CDR2 YFSETQ. The CDR3 length is 12 residues. Here the CDR3 reads CASSLDRLGYTF. In DNA form, the CDR3 reads TGCGCCAGCAGCTTGGACAGGTTGGGCTACACCTTC.

The chain carries TRBV2 and TRBJ2-2; D is unresolved. V lost 9 bases to trimming and J lost 2 bases, with 10 bases between them. The CDR3 covers 13 residues. In germline, CDR1 is SNHLY, CDR2 FYNNEI. The chain's CDR3 is CASRPFNTGELFF. The CDR3 DNA is TGTGCCAGTAGACCGTTCAACACCGGGGAGCTGTTTTTT.

This clonotype has only a few counts. This chain uses TRBV7-8 with TRBJ1-6; D unresolved. The V end was cut by 3 bases, the J end by 10 bases, with 10 bases between. Per the germline V gene, CDR1 is SGHVS and CDR2 is FQNEAQ. The CDR3 consists of 13 residues. CDR3 nucleotides: TGTGCCAGCAGCTTCCCCAGGAGGTCACCCCTCCACTTT. Translating it yields CASSFPRRSPLHF. The full variable domain, with the rest looked up from reference TRBV7-8 and TRBJ1-6, is GAGVSQSPRYKVAKRGQDVALRCDPISGHVSLFWYQQALGQGPEFLTYFQNEAQLDKSGLPSDRFFAERPEGSVSTLKIQRTQQEDSAVYLCASSFPRRSPLHFGNGTRLTVT.

The chain is built from TRBV14 and TRBJ1-6; a possible D gene is TRBD1 (5 bases). This CDR3 spans 13 amino acids. V shed 7 bases and J shed 9 bases, with 13 bases lying between them. The germline gives CDR1 SGHDN, CDR2 FVKESK. The CDR3 region is CASNVGVASPLHF. In nucleotides, the CDR3 is TGTGCCAGCAACGTAGGGGTGGCTTCACCCCTCCACTTT.

This clonotype was seen only once. V and J are TRBV24-1 and TRBJ1-3; D gene uncertain. The CDR3 loop spans 13 amino acids. Germline CDR1 is KGHDR and CDR2 is SFDVKD. V was pared by 5 bases and J by 6 bases, with 10 bases between. CDR3 nucleotides: TGTGCCACCAGTGGTCCAGGAGCAAACACCATATATTTT. As protein: CATSGPGANTIYF.